This TCR beta chain was profiled in a study of T-cell reconstitution after alpha-beta-depleted transplantation in children. Unique molecular identifiers were incorporated into the prepared TCRbeta library. TCRdb independently ran MiXCR on the PCR reads; one entry per CDR3 protein. The repertoire holds hundreds of thousands of distinct CDR3 sequences, with more than 20% as singletons. Germline V CDR1 and CDR2: KGHSH, LQKENI. Trimming cost V 4 bases and J 0 bases; bases outside gene matches: 6. CDR3 length equals 16 residues. This clonotype was seen only a few times. This chain links TRBV18 with TRBJ2-7, with 10 bases lining up with TRBD1. This sequence was found in a boy under two years old who had a stem cell transplant for acute myeloid leukemia, so the T cells may come from the graft donor. Specimen: PBMCs, mostly from graft donor cells, collected 360 days after TCRalphabeta/CD19-depleted stem cell transplant. CDR3 in amino acids: CASSQGTGASSYEQYF. The CDR3 DNA reads TGTGCCAGCTCACAAGGGACAGGGGCTTCCTCCTACGAGCAGTACTTC.